This record concerns one T cell receptor (beta chain) sequence. This clonotype occurred many times. What this receptor recognizes is not known. The record has no base qualities; no much larger clone is one base away. From the cysteine up to the phenylalanine, the CDR3 has a length of 13 residues. This entry keeps only the CDR3 DNA: 39 bases, framed from base 1. CDR1 and CDR2 are read off the germline V gene (reference sequence) as DFQATT and SNEGSKA. The junction shows trimming of 4 bases on V and 6 bases on J, and the gene matches do not reach 2 bases of it. A patient counted as having stable Graves' hyperthyroidism if no progression to ophthalmopathy occurred over 18 months of follow-up. Hyperthyroidism patients were aged 18 to 65 years and newly diagnosed, with disease duration of less than 2 months. Any patient with an uncontrolled infection, another autoimmune disease, pregnancy or lactation was excluded. Diagnoses relied on clinical symptoms, serum thyroxine and TRAb, thyroid ultrasound and orbital computed tomography. Ficoll-Paque density gradient centrifugation was used to isolate PBMCs from under 11 ml of fresh peripheral blood. Total RNA was extracted with Trizol reagent, and quality was checked on an Agilent 2100 Bioanalyzer.

The TCR beta CDR3 regions were amplified from RNA transcripts. For the first round of RT-PCR on the TCR CDR3, the HTBI primer set was used together with the Qiagen OneStep RT-PCR kit. The libraries were constructed in a second round of multiplex PCR and then size-selected and purified. Sequencing of the libraries was done on an Illumina HiSeq2000 using paired-end 100 bp reads. In the paper's pipeline: SOAPnuke was used to process the raw data, with reads discarded if the reads contained adapters or uncalled bases, had a mean Phred below 15, or lacked an exact constant-primer or identifier match. COPE v1.2.5 was used to merge high-quality paired reads, and clonotypes were defined as unique nucleotide sequences. MiTCR v1.1 was used to align the clonotypes against IMGT TRBV, TRBD and TRBJ reference segments. The analysis was restricted to V-J combinations with a frequency above 0.0001, which together covered 99% to 99.2% of the repertoires. A TCS score was defined as the ratio of F50 (clonal expansion) to E x V (chaos), with BLOSUM62-based TCRdist applied between CDR3 peptides within each V-J. Welch's t-statistics and random forest reduced just over 500 V-J features to some 14, which were used in a naive Bayes classifier (R e1071). Using fastp at Q25 and MiXCR, TCRdb reprocessed the public reads and kept productive beta chains. CDR3 protein sequences are deduplicated, and each keeps its most common genes and DNA. Here the V and J calls rest on TCRdb's processing, not on the authors' analysis. The table for this sample lists a few hundred thousand distinct CDR3 sequences; approximately 13% of them were counted only once. Of the sample, approximately 5.8% is held by the ten largest clones.

The sample is drawn from a study of T cells in Graves' hyperthyroidism and ophthalmopathy (dated by TCRdb to the late 2010s). General notes on the study: Peripheral blood was collected at initial diagnosis, before any treatment. The study also compared thyroid tissue and blood T-cell repertoires from over 5 Graves' hyperthyroidism patients. TCR V-J signatures able to tell the groups apart were searched for in a discovery cohort of 100 patients, of whom over 40 had Graves' ophthalmopathy and about 55 had stable Graves' hyperthyroidism. An independent validation cohort of under 20 hyperthyroidism patients and 17 patients who later progressed to ophthalmopathy tested prospective prediction of ophthalmopathy. TCR Vbeta CDR3 sequencing of around 130 peripheral blood samples (approximately 44 ophthalmopathy, roughly 72 hyperthyroidism and roughly 17 progressor patients) is reported in the paper. Following sampling, methimazole starting at 30 mg daily was given to hyperthyroidism patients, and high-dose intravenous methylprednisolone was given to ophthalmopathy patients. The 100 discovery patients were divided at random into training and test sets in a 7:3 ratio.

Points the paper makes about the study in general: Ophthalmopathy was separated from stable hyperthyroidism by a 13 V-J signature model, with 85% to 90% sensitivity and 81% to 82% specificity obtained in cross-validation and 80%/75% obtained in testing. Blood samples also contained most of the expanded thyroid clonotypes (frequency above 0.001), which suggests that blood repertoires may reflect thyroid immune responses. No statistical method was used to fix the sample size in advance, and group allocation was not hidden from the investigators. In validation, progression to ophthalmopathy was predicted by the model with almost 71% sensitivity and 72% to 85% specificity, a median of roughly six months before onset.

Sequencing was performed on blood. The receptor comes from a woman under 30 with Graves' hyperthyroidism. Recombination connected TRBV20-1 to TRBJ2-1; 11 of the junction bases match TRBD1. The bases are TGCAGTGCTACCGGGACAGGGGGCAATGAGCAGTTCTTC. The translation is CSATGTGGNEQFF.